The 27 T cell receptor beta chains in this list originate from one sample, sequenced in a study of T cell clonotyping in hematopoietic cell transplantation. Sequencing was performed with immunoSEQ multiplex PCR; in TCRdb, only in-frame clones are kept and a portion is missing. The sample consists of 17,000 or so clones, roughly 70% of them appearing once. The sequenced material came from peripheral blood mononuclear cells. These receptors all come from a woman aged 60-75 years in good health. Some clones in this sample may be carry-over from other donors' samples.

The rearrangement links TRBV2 to TRBJ2-6; 8 bases are a match to TRBD1. Germline V gene sequence: CDR1 SNHLY, CDR2 FYNNEI. The CDR3 extends over 16 amino acids. V shed 8 bases, J shed 1 base, and the junction held 7 bases outside the gene matches. The CDR3 loop reads CASVETGDSGANVLTF. CDR3 nucleotides: TGTGCCAGCGTGGAGACAGGGGATTCTGGGGCCAACGTCCTGACTTTC.

This clone was seen a single time. The rearrangement joins TRBV5-5 to TRBJ2-7; 8 bases map to TRBD1. CDR1 is SGHKS and CDR2 is YYEKEE in the germline V gene (reference sequence). CDR3 length: 15 amino acids. Trimming removed 2 bases from V and 0 bases from J; junction bases left unmatched: 4. CDR3 loop: CASSFETGVSYEQYF. Written as DNA, the CDR3 is TGTGCCAGCAGCTTCGAGACAGGGGTCTCCTACGAGCAGTACTTC.

The J gene is TRBJ2-5, the V gene TRBV7-2; 8 positions match TRBD1. V lost 3 bases and J lost 5; bases outside the gene matches: 5. The CDR3 spans 14 residues. Germline CDR1 SGHTA, CDR2 FQGNSA. CDR3 sequence (DNA): TGTGCCAGCAGCTTCGCAGGGGGCGCGGAGACCCAGTACTTC. Translating it yields CASSFAGGAETQYF.

This clone is a singleton in its sample. The gene calls are TRBV2 and TRBJ2-3; 9 bases line up with TRBD1. V trimming: 6 bases; J trimming: 1 base; junction bases outside the gene matches: 5. Germline V gene lookup returns CDR1 SNHLY and CDR2 FYNNEI. CDR3 length: 15 residues. CDR3: CASSPRQGGTDTQYF. Written as DNA, the CDR3 is TGTGCCAGCAGCCCTAGACAGGGGGGCACAGATACGCAGTATTTT.

The chain employs TRBV9 and TRBJ2-7, with 8 bases aligning to TRBD2. Germline CDR1 SGDLS, CDR2 YYNGEE. V trimming: 1 base; J trimming: 7 bases; junction bases outside the gene matches: 10. There are 15 residues in the CDR3. CDR3 DNA: TGTGCCAGCAGCGTATCGCCGGGAGGGCCGGGAGAGCAGTACTTC. Its translation: CASSVSPGGPGEQYF.

The chain uses TRBV11-2 and TRBJ2-5; D is ambiguous. The CDR3 totals 11 residues. The germline V and J ends were trimmed by 3 bases and 3 bases, with 2 bases remaining between them. From germline, CDR1 is SGHAT and CDR2 FQNNGV. DNA of the CDR3: TGTGCCAGCAGCTTTAAAGAGACCCAGTACTTC. It codes for CASSFKETQYF.

This clone showed up just once. This rearrangement joins TRBV6-6 to TRBJ2-7; TRBD2 might be the D (5 bases). The V end lost 3 bases, the J end lost 2 bases, and 8 bases lay between the germline ends. The germline CDR1 and CDR2 sequences are MNHNY and SVGAGI (reference sequence). This CDR3 contains 13 residues. In DNA form, the CDR3 reads TGTGCCAGCAGTTATGCCGGGACCTACGAGCAGTACTTC. Translation: CASSYAGTYEQYF.

The chain links TRBV4-1 to TRBJ2-7; possible D gene TRBD2, 7 bases. Germline V gives CDR1 MGHRA, CDR2 YSYEKL. This CDR3 has 15 residues. Deletions cut 0 bases from V and 2 bases from J, with 11 bases between. In DNA form, the CDR3 reads TGCGCCAGCAGCCAAGATAGGGGGGGGACCTACGAGCAGTACTTC. Translated, it gives CASSQDRGGTYEQYF.

The chain uses TRBV6-6 and TRBJ1-1; D is possibly TRBD1 (5 bases). Germline V gives CDR1 MNHNY, CDR2 SVGAGI (reference sequence). This CDR3 is 14 amino acids long. Trimming cost V 6 bases and J 6 bases, with 17 bases left between them. CDR3 coding DNA: TGTGCCAGCAGCAACGCAGGGAATCCGGCTGAAGCTTTCTTT. It is translated as CASSNAGNPAEAFF.

The chain is built from TRBV29-1 and TRBJ2-7; possible D gene TRBD2, 5 bases. V lost 6 bases to trimming and J lost 5 bases, with 11 bases between them. The CDR3 loop spans 11 amino acids. Germline V gene data show CDR1 as SQVTM and CDR2 as ANQGSEA. This chain's CDR3 is CSVLWRDEQYF. The CDR3 region has the DNA TGCAGCGTCCTTTGGCGGGACGAGCAGTACTTC.

The chain has TRBV11-2 and TRBJ2-7; 8 bases match TRBD2. The CDR3 totals 13 residues. Losses at the gene ends were 10 bases for V and 4 bases for J; bases not matched to a gene: 9. Looked up from germline, CDR1 is SGHAT and CDR2 is FQNNGV. The CDR3 spells CATSRSGSYEQYF. The CDR3 DNA follows: TGTGCCACGAGCAGGAGCGGGAGTTACGAGCAGTACTTC.

The rearrangement joins TRBV5-1 to TRBJ1-5; D is undetermined. The CDR3 runs to 13 residues. Trimming cost V 4 bases and J 7 bases, with 12 bases left between them. Germline values: CDR1 SGHRS, CDR2 YFSETQ. The CDR3 is CASSLGEFQPQHF. CDR3 coding DNA: TGCGCCAGCAGCCTCGGTGAGTTCCAGCCCCAGCATTTT.

The V and J genes are TRBV13 and TRBJ1-4; D might be TRBD1 (5 bases). The ends were cut back, 5 bases at V and 13 bases at J, with 20 bases in the middle. Per germline, CDR1 PRHDT and CDR2 FYEKMQ (reference sequence). This CDR3 is 14 amino acids long. The CDR3 spells CASSQTESAVGLFF. DNA for the CDR3: TGTGCCAGCAGCCAGACAGAGTCGGCCGTCGGACTGTTTTTT.

The chain joins TRBV19 to TRBJ1-3; D is undetermined. V gave up 5 bases and J gave up 8 bases, with 19 bases separating them. CDR1 and CDR2 from the germline V gene are LNHDA and SQIVND (reference sequence). This CDR3 has 15 residues. CDR3 DNA: TGTGCCAGTAGTCCCCGCCGGACTTTGATGGACACCATATATTTT. Residues: CASSPRRTLMDTIYF. The full variable domain, its missing parts supplied by reference TRBV19 and TRBJ1-3, is DGGITQSPKYLFRKEGQNVTLSCEQNLNHDAMYWYRQDPGQGLRLIYYSQIVNDFQKGDIAEGYSVSREKKESFPLTVTSAQKNPTAFYLCASSPRRTLMDTIYFGEGSWLTVV.

The V call is TRBV6-6, the J call TRBJ2-1; D possibly corresponds to TRBD2 (6 bases). The V end lost 4 bases, the J end lost 15 bases, and 13 bases lay between the germline ends. This CDR3 region has 11 residues. The germline CDR1 and CDR2 sequences are MNHNY and SVGAGI (reference sequence). Written as DNA, the CDR3 is TGTGCCAGCAGTTCGGGAGCAGAGTTGTTCTTC. Protein sequence: CASSSGAELFF.

This chain links TRBV6-5 with TRBJ2-3; 8 bases fit TRBD1. Germline trimming cut 5 bases from V and 3 bases from J; bases unmatched to any gene: 4. The CDR3 sequence is 14 residues long. The germline gives CDR1 MNHEY, CDR2 SVGAGI. For the CDR3, the DNA is TGTGCCAGCAGTCTACAGGGGGTTACAGATACGCAGTATTTT. It yields the protein CASSLQGVTDTQYF.

V is TRBV2 and J is TRBJ1-1, with a weak D call TRBD1 (5 bases). The CDR3 spans 13 residues. V dropped 8 bases and J dropped 3 bases, with 13 bases sitting between them. Germline CDR1 SNHLY, CDR2 FYNNEI. The chain's CDR3 is CASLAEGHTEAFF. The CDR3 nucleotides are TGTGCCAGCTTAGCGGAGGGGCACACTGAAGCTTTCTTT.

This clone was recorded once. V and J are TRBV7-9 and TRBJ2-1; D is uncertain. V gave up 5 bases and J gave up 3 bases, with 20 bases separating them. This CDR3 is 17 amino acids long. CDR1 SEHNR and CDR2 FQNEAQ come from the germline V gene (reference sequence). The CDR3 protein is CASSDTESGGRYNEQFF. CDR3 DNA: TGTGCCAGCAGCGACACCGAGTCAGGCGGCCGCTACAATGAGCAGTTCTTC.

This clone was picked up one time. The chain combines TRBV4-3 with TRBJ2-7; TRBD2 might be the D (6 bases). V was pared by 4 bases and J by 2 bases, with 12 bases between. Germline lookup yields CDR1 LGHNA and CDR2 YSLEER. CDR3 length equals 14 residues. In DNA form, the CDR3 reads TGCGCCAGCAGCCGGGACTCGACAGCCTACGAGCAGTACTTC. It codes for CASSRDSTAYEQYF.

V is TRBV28 and J is TRBJ1-5, with no clear D. Trimming removed 7 bases from V and 7 bases from J, with 14 bases in between. In germline, CDR1 is MDHEN, CDR2 SYDVKM. There are 13 residues in the CDR3. The CDR3: CASIRGREQPQHF. DNA of the CDR3: TGTGCCAGCATTAGAGGTCGGGAACAGCCCCAGCATTTT. Using reference TRBV28 and TRBJ1-5 for the parts outside the CDR3, the full variable domain is DVKVTQSSRYLVKRTGEKVFLECVQDMDHENMFWYRQDPGLGLRLIYFSYDVKMKEKGDIPEGYSVSREKKERFSLILESASTNQTSMYLCASIRGREQPQHFGDGTRLSIL.

This clone was observed a handful of times. The chain carries TRBV6-1 and TRBJ1-5; the D gene is possibly TRBD1 (5 bases). V was trimmed by 2 bases and J by 5 bases, leaving 16 bases between them. This CDR3 comprises 16 residues. The germline CDR1 and CDR2 sequences are MNHNS and SASEGT. This CDR3 reads CASSELVGSGHQPQHF. The CDR3 DNA reads TGTGCCAGCAGTGAACTGGTCGGATCAGGGCATCAGCCCCAGCATTTT.

This clone was counted a few times. The rearrangement uses TRBV29-1 and TRBJ2-7; TRBD2 matches at 7 bases. This CDR3 spans 14 amino acids. CDR1 SQVTM and CDR2 ANQGSEA come from the germline V gene. V shed 6 bases and J 0 bases; nucleotides not matched to a gene: 8. Here the CDR3 DNA reads TGCAGCGTAGTACGGGACTATCTCTCCTACGAGCAGTACTTC. Amino acid sequence: CSVVRDYLSYEQYF.

This chain joins TRBV30 and TRBJ2-7; D is unclear. Germline V CDR1 and CDR2: GTSNPN, SVGIG (reference sequence). CDR3 length: 13 residues. The ends were cut back, 4 bases at V and 0 bases at J, with 10 bases in the middle. DNA for the CDR3: TGTGCCTGGATTCCCGGATTCTCCTACGAGCAGTACTTC. Its translation is CAWIPGFSYEQYF.

This sequence joins TRBV28 and TRBJ1-1; tentatively, D is TRBD1 (5 bases). The V end was cut by 5 bases, the J end by 1 base, with 20 bases between. The CDR3 has 17 amino acids. The germline gives CDR1 MDHEN, CDR2 SYDVKM. CDR3 nucleotide sequence: TGTGCCAGCAGTCCATGGCCGGGGGGGTTCAAGAACACTGAAGCTTTCTTT. Its protein product is CASSPWPGGFKNTEAFF.

V gene TRBV7-2 combines with J gene TRBJ2-7; TRBD1 aligns across 8 bases. This CDR3 is built from 13 residues. V was pared by 5 bases and J by 3 bases, with 3 bases of the junction left unmatched. Germline lookup yields CDR1 SGHTA and CDR2 FQGNSA. CDR3 coding DNA: TGTGCCAGCAGCCAAGACAGGGGCTACGAGCAGTACTTC. It codes for CASSQDRGYEQYF. The full variable domain, its missing parts supplied by reference TRBV7-2 and TRBJ2-7, is GAGVSQSPSNKVTEKGKDVELRCDPISGHTALYWYRQSLGQGLEFLIYFQGNSAPDKSGLPSDRFSAERTGGSVSTLTIQRTQQEDSAVYLCASSQDRGYEQYFGPGTRLTVT.

The chain is built from TRBV9 and TRBJ2-7; D unclear. Germline CDR1 and CDR2: SGDLS and YYNGEE. Trimming took off 5 bases at V and 0 bases at J, with 12 bases between the two ends. The CDR3 has 14 amino acids. The DNA for the CDR3 is TGTGCCAGCAGTCTTCAGTCCAGCTCCTACGAGCAGTACTTC. It encodes CASSLQSSSYEQYF.

The chain employs TRBV4-1 and TRBJ2-4, with unresolved D. Trimming removed 4 bases from V and 15 bases from J, with 28 bases in between. There are 16 residues in the CDR3. CDR1 is MGHRA, CDR2 YSYEKL, per germline. CDR3 amino acids: CASSPTFIRIQWSGYF. In DNA, the CDR3 is TGCGCCAGCAGCCCTACCTTTATCCGGATTCAGTGGTCTGGGTACTTC.